The clone carrying this TCR beta chain occurred once. As yet, its antigen is unknown. The CDR3 loop spans 14 amino acids. V dropped 3 bases and J dropped 5; count of bases not matched to a gene: 6. The germline V gene has CDR1 KGHSH and CDR2 LQKENI. This sample was included in a study of cytomegalovirus exposure and HLA in healthy donors. Study-wide background: Roughly 80 million unique TCRs from HLA-typed donors made up an early data release. Of a few hundred genotyped donors, around 84% clustered with self-reported Caucasian donors.

Amplification used 60 Vbeta primers and 13 Jbeta primers. TCRdb's table, derived via immunoSEQ multiplex PCR, lists solely in-frame clones and lacks some. The table shows approximately 87,000 clones, with roughly 86% occurring only once. Points from the study as a whole: In a later analysis, several top co-occurrence clusters appeared linked to parvovirus B19, influenza, CMV and Epstein-Barr virus. An analysis done earlier found most TCR beta V segments productive about 87% or about 30% of the time.

This TCR was sampled from a young woman in good health and CMV-seropositive. The genes are TRBV18 and TRBJ2-7, with 8 bases that match TRBD1. Sequencing was done on a sample of PBMCs. The CDR3: CASSPRQGTNEQYF. Here the CDR3 DNA reads TGTGCCAGCTCACCCAGACAGGGGACCAACGAGCAGTACTTC.